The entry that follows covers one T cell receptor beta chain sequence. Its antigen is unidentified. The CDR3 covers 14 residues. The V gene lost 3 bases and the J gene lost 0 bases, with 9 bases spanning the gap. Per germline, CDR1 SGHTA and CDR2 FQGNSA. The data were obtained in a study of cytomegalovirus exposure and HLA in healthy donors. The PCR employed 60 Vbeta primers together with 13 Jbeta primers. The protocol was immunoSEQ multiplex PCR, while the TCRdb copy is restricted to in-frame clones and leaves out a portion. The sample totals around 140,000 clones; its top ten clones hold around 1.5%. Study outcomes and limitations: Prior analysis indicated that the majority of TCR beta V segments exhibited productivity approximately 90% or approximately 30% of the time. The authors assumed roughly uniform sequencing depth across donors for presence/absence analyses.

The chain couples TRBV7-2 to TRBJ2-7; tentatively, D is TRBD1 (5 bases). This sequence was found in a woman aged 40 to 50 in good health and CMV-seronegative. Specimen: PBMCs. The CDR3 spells CASSLSQGSYEQYF. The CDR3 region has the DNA TGTGCCAGCAGCTTGTCTCAGGGCTCCTACGAGCAGTACTTC.